A single sample gave rise to the 3 T cell receptor beta chains below, sequenced in a study of T cell responses to AZD1222 COVID-19 vaccine. Using immunoSEQ multiplex PCR, the repertoire was profiled, and TCRdb retains in-frame clones only, with some absent. This sample has roughly 130,000 clones, with approximately 89% found just once. Sequencing used peripheral blood, obtained on day 0 of AZD1222 vaccination. Receptors originate from an adult in good health.

The chain carries TRBV4-1 and TRBJ2-7; D remains ambiguous. Germline CDR1 and CDR2: MGHRA and YSYEKL. V was pared by 1 base and J by 4 bases, with 8 bases between. The CDR3 has 13 residues. CDR3 bases: TGCGCCAGCAGCCAAGGGTCCTCATACGAGCAGTACTTC. Translating it yields CASSQGSSYEQYF.

This clone was counted only a few times. CDR3 loop: CASRSGNQPQHF. In DNA form, the CDR3 reads TGCGCCAGCAGATCGGGGAACCAGCCCCAGCATTTT. This sequence joins TRBV10-2 and TRBJ1-5, with D unresolved. The length of the CDR3 is 12 residues. Trimming removed 6 bases from V and 7 bases from J, with 10 bases in between. Per germline, CDR1 WSHSY and CDR2 SAAADI.

The chain carries TRBV2 and TRBJ2-1; D is unclear. The CDR3 covers 12 residues. V lost 6 bases, J lost 8 bases, and 11 bases lay in between. The germline CDR1 and CDR2 sequences are SNHLY and FYNNEI. CDR3 in amino acids: CASRGEDHEQFF. For the CDR3, the DNA is TGTGCCAGCAGGGGCGAGGACCATGAGCAGTTCTTC.